The rows below give T cell receptor beta chains drawn from one sample of a study of shared clonotypes between healthy human individuals. Produced via immunoSEQ multiplex PCR; TCRdb's table is partial and in-frame only. The table has approximately 500,000 clones, about 95% seen once. Input material: naive CD4+ T cells sorted from blood. All receptors come from a woman younger than 45 in good health. CDR3s include the opening cysteine and the closing phenylalanine or tryptophan. The D gene is left open where the match is weak. Only some rows state a clone size, as once, few, many or a class for expanded clones.

>TRBJ1-4|TRBV4-1|-|-
TGCGCCAGCAGCCAACGTCAATACGGGGGCCGGGATGAAAAACTGTTTTTT
CASSQRQYGGRDEKLFF
>TRBJ2-3|TRBV18|-|TRBD1
TGTGCCAGCTCACGGACAGGGTACACAGATACGCAGTATTTT
CASSRTGYTDTQYF
>TRBJ1-5|TRBV27|few|-
TGTGCCAGCAGCCCTGGTGTGTGGGGCAATCAGCCCCAGCATTTT
CASSPGVWGNQPQHF
>TRBJ2-1|TRBV6-5|-|-
TGTGCCAGCAGTTACTCGGGGGGTTCTGGCTACAATGAGCAGTTCTTC
CASSYSGGSGYNEQFF
>TRBJ2-1|TRBV4-1|-|TRBD2
TGCGCCAGCAGCCAAGCCCGACTAGCGGGAGGCTACAGCTCCTACAATGAGCAGTTCTTC
CASSQARLAGGYSSYNEQFF
>TRBJ2-7|TRBV5-6|-|TRBD1
TGTGCCAGCAGCATCAGGGGGCTTGAGGGCTACGAGCAGTACTTC
CASSIRGLEGYEQYF
>TRBJ2-3|TRBV28|-|-
TGTGCCAGCAGTTTAGGGGGATCAGATACGCAGTATTTT
CASSLGGSDTQYF
>TRBJ2-5|TRBV5-5|-|-
TGTGCCAGCAGGGTCCCCCAAGAGACCCAGTACTTC
CASRVPQETQYF
>TRBJ2-7|TRBV2|-|-
TGTGCCAGCAGTACCCCGCCGGGGGCGCGGGACGAGCAGTACTTC
CASSTPPGARDEQYF
>TRBJ2-1|TRBV4-1|-|TRBD2
TGCGCCAGCAGCCAGGCACCCGGGACTAGCGGGAGATCGATTGGCAATGAGCAGTTCTTC
CASSQAPGTSGRSIGNEQFF
>TRBJ2-2|TRBV30|-|-
TGTGCCTGGAGTGTAGGGCACTACACCGGGGAGCTGTTTTTT
CAWSVGHYTGELFF
>TRBJ1-5|TRBV11-2|-|TRBD1
TGTGCCAGCAGCCCAATGGCGACAGGGTGGCGAAATCAGCCCCAGCATTTT
CASSPMATGWRNQPQHF
>TRBJ2-1|TRBV7-9|-|-
TGTGCCAGCAGCTTAGCGTCCGGGACCTACAATGAGCAGTTCTTC
CASSLASGTYNEQFF
>TRBJ2-7|TRBV5-1|once|-
TGCGCCAGCAGCTTTGAGGGGGTTCCCAACGAGCAGTACTTC
CASSFEGVPNEQYF
>TRBJ1-5|TRBV19|-|-
TGTGCCAGTAGTTGGGGACGTCAGCCCCAGCATTTT
CASSWGRQPQHF
>TRBJ2-3|TRBV19|-|-
TGTGCCAGTAGTATAGAGGCGGGCACAGATACGCAGTATTTT
CASSIEAGTDTQYF
>TRBJ2-5|TRBV7-9|-|-
TGTGCCAGCAGCTTAGCCCAAGAGACCCAGTACTTC
CASSLAQETQYF
>TRBJ2-1|TRBV10-1|once|-
TGCGCCAGCAGTTCCCACATTGTTAGGAGCTACAATGAGCAGTTCTTC
CASSSHIVRSYNEQFF
>TRBJ2-3|TRBV5-1|-|TRBD1
TGCGCCAGCAGCCCGGGGACAGTCACAGATACGCAGTATTTT
CASSPGTVTDTQYF
>TRBJ2-5|TRBV5-6|-|-
TGTGCCAGCAGCTTGGCTGGGGAGCAGACCCAGTACTTC
CASSLAGEQTQYF
>TRBJ2-3|TRBV29-1|once|-
TGCAGCGTTGAGTCAGACTATTATCGCACAGATACGCAGTATTTT
CSVESDYYRTDTQYF
>TRBJ2-7|TRBV2|-|TRBD2
TGTGCCAGCAGTGAAGCTCGAACAGCCGGGGGGGAGCAGTACTTC
CASSEARTAGGEQYF